This entry lists 24 T cell receptor beta chains sequenced from one sample in a study of cytomegalovirus exposure and HLA in healthy donors. PCR amplification relied on 60 Vbeta primers (plus 13 Jbeta primers). The assay was immunoSEQ multiplex PCR, and TCRdb's table has in-frame clones only and misses some. The table shows 100,000 to 150,000 clones, with 60% to 85% occurring only once. Specimen: PBMCs. The receptors derive from a middle-aged man in good health and CMV-seronegative.

V and J are TRBV4-1 and TRBJ2-3, with D maybe TRBD2 (5 bases). This CDR3 is built from 14 residues. The V gene lost 1 base and the J gene lost 2 bases, with 7 bases spanning the gap. Looked up from germline, CDR1 is MGHRA and CDR2 is YSYEKL. The CDR3 coding sequence is TGCGCCAGCAGCCAAGGGCGGGCCACAGATACGCAGTATTTT. This codes for CASSQGRATDTQYF.

The chain recombines TRBV19 with TRBJ1-1; D ambiguous. Trimming left V 3 bases short and J 1 base short, with 6 bases between. The CDR3 consists of 13 residues. Germline lookup yields CDR1 LNHDA and CDR2 SQIVND (reference sequence). The CDR3 sequence is CASSITGNTEAFF. CDR3 coding DNA: TGTGCCAGTAGTATTACGGGGAACACTGAAGCTTTCTTT. The variable domain in full, completed from reference TRBV19 and TRBJ1-1, reads DGGITQSPKYLFRKEGQNVTLSCEQNLNHDAMYWYRQDPGQGLRLIYYSQIVNDFQKGDIAEGYSVSREKKESFPLTVTSAQKNPTAFYLCASSITGNTEAFFGQGTRLTVV.

The rearrangement links TRBV15 to TRBJ1-2, with D unresolved. Germline CDR1 and CDR2: LNHNV and YYDKDF (reference sequence). Trimming left V 3 bases short and J 8 bases short, with 16 bases between. The CDR3 is made up of 14 amino acids. The CDR3 nucleotides read TGTGCCACCAGCAGGGGTTTTGCCGACACGGGCTACACCTTC. It translates to CATSRGFADTGYTF.

The gene calls are TRBV5-1 and TRBJ2-2; perhaps TRBD2 as D (6 bases). Germline values: CDR1 SGHRS, CDR2 YFSETQ. This CDR3 has 15 residues. Deletions cut 4 bases from V and 4 bases from J, with 14 bases between. The CDR3 region is CASSGQAGTTGELFF. Written as DNA, the CDR3 is TGCGCCAGCAGCGGGCAGGCGGGGACCACCGGGGAGCTGTTTTTT.

CDR3 sequence reads: CASSFYGGGNYGYTF. DNA for the CDR3: TGTGCCAGCAGCTTCTACGGGGGTGGGAACTATGGCTACACCTTC. The chain links TRBV7-8 to TRBJ1-2; maybe TRBD1 (5 bases). The CDR3 is made up of 15 amino acids. Germline V gives CDR1 SGHVS, CDR2 FQNEAQ. The germline V and J ends were trimmed by 3 bases and 2 bases, with 13 bases remaining between them.

This chain joins TRBV7-2 and TRBJ2-7; 8 bases align to TRBD1. CDR1 and CDR2 from the germline V gene are SGHTA and FQGNSA. V lost 5 bases and J lost 7; bases outside the gene matches: 10. This CDR3 region has 14 residues. CDR3 residues: CASSPGQVAREQYF. The DNA of the CDR3 is TGTGCCAGCAGCCCGGGACAGGTGGCGCGGGAGCAGTACTTC.

The chain links TRBV5-1 to TRBJ2-1, with 9 bases fitting TRBD2. V lost 0 bases and J lost 8; bases outside the gene matches: 9. The germline gives CDR1 SGHRS, CDR2 YFSETQ. The CDR3 length is 16 residues. For the CDR3, the DNA is TGCGCCAGCAGCTTGGATGGGGCTAGCGGGGTTGATGAGCAGTTCTTC. Its protein product is CASSLDGASGVDEQFF.

This clone came up a few times. The genes are TRBV5-1 and TRBJ1-4; 7 bases line up with TRBD1. This CDR3 contains 15 residues. Trimming at V came to 4 bases and at J to 4 bases, leaving 7 bases not matched to a gene. CDR1 and CDR2 (germline): SGHRS, YFSETQ. The CDR3 is CASSPTGVHNEKLFF. The CDR3 region has the DNA TGCGCCAGCAGCCCCACAGGGGTCCATAATGAAAAACTGTTTTTT. The variable domain in full, with the rest retrieved from reference TRBV5-1 and TRBJ1-4, is KAGVTQTPRYLIKTRGQQVTLSCSPISGHRSVSWYQQTPGQGLQFLFEYFSETQRNKGNFPGRFSGRQFSNSRSEMNVSTLELGDSALYLCASSPTGVHNEKLFFGSGTQLSVL.

CDR3 loop: CASSLGPSTGDTEAFF. Here the CDR3 DNA reads TGCGCCAGCAGCTTGGGCCCCTCGACAGGGGACACTGAAGCTTTCTTT. V gene TRBV5-1 combines with J gene TRBJ1-1; 8 nucleotides line up with TRBD1. This CDR3 comprises 16 residues. The V gene's germline CDR1 is SGHRS and CDR2 YFSETQ. V was pared by 0 bases and J by 3 bases, with 7 bases of the junction left unmatched.

CDR3 nucleotide sequence: TGCAGCGTTGAAGATGAGGGGGCGGATGGCTACACCTTC. Amino acids: CSVEDEGADGYTF. The J gene is TRBJ1-2, the V gene TRBV29-1, with 7 positions matching TRBD1. Germline loops: CDR1 SQVTM, CDR2 ANQGSEA. This CDR3 comprises 13 residues. V was pared by 0 bases and J by 6 bases, with 4 bases of the junction left unmatched.

This clone showed up just a few times. The chain recombines TRBV12-5 with TRBJ1-5; 8 nucleotides align to TRBD1. This CDR3 comprises 15 residues. Per germline, CDR1 LGHNT and CDR2 FRNRAP. Unmatched junction bases numbered 7, after V lost 5 bases and J lost 4 bases. The DNA of the CDR3 is TGTGCTAGTGGTGCGGACAGGGTTAGGAATCAGCCCCAGCATTTT. Its translation is CASGADRVRNQPQHF.

This chain connects TRBV5-1 to TRBJ1-3; 7 bases fit TRBD1. CDR3 length: 15 residues. The trim removed 4 bases at V and 0 bases at J, leaving 4 bases unmatched. Germline CDR1 and CDR2: SGHRS and YFSETQ. The CDR3 DNA reads as TGCGCCAGCAGCGGGGGGACAGCCTCTGGAAACACCATATATTTT. Its protein is CASSGGTASGNTIYF.

The CDR3 loop is CASARGQFTEAFF. CDR3 sequence (DNA): TGTGCCAGCGCCAGGGGACAGTTCACTGAAGCTTTCTTT. This sequence joins TRBV6-6 and TRBJ1-1, with 7 bases fitting TRBD1. This CDR3 is 13 amino acids long. Per the germline V gene, CDR1 is MNHNY and CDR2 is SVGAGI (reference sequence). Trimming at V came to 8 bases and at J to 4 bases, leaving 7 bases not matched to a gene.

J is TRBJ2-5 and V is TRBV11-2, with TRBD1 matching over 7 bases. Germline V gene lookup returns CDR1 SGHAT and CDR2 FQNNGV. The CDR3 is 15 amino acids. J was trimmed by 4 bases and V by 6 bases; bases with no gene match: 11. CDR3 loop: CASRPTSGGAETQYF. In DNA form, the CDR3 reads TGTGCCAGCAGACCCACCTCAGGGGGAGCAGAGACCCAGTACTTC.

This chain uses TRBV2 with TRBJ2-7, with D tentatively TRBD2 (6 bases). The ends were cut back, 3 bases at V and 2 bases at J, with 8 bases in the middle. The CDR3 consists of 13 residues. The germline V gene encodes CDR1 SNHLY and CDR2 FYNNEI. CDR3 protein: CASSEWGAYEQYF. The CDR3, as DNA: TGTGCCAGCAGTGAGTGGGGGGCCTACGAGCAGTACTTC.

The chain joins TRBV7-2 to TRBJ1-1, with D unclear. Trimming took 5 bases from V and 4 from J, leaving 5 bases between them. The germline V gene has CDR1 SGHTA and CDR2 FQGNSA. This CDR3 has 11 amino acids. CDR3 residues: CASSRVTEAFF. The CDR3 DNA reads as TGTGCCAGCAGCCGGGTCACTGAAGCTTTCTTT.

J is TRBJ1-2 and V is TRBV28, with D uncertain. CDR1 is MDHEN, CDR2 SYDVKM, per germline. This CDR3 region has 12 residues. The germline V and J ends were trimmed by 5 bases and 10 bases, with 14 bases remaining between them. CDR3 DNA: TGTGCCAGCAGTCTTATTTGGGAGATCTACACCTTC. It translates to CASSLIWEIYTF.

This chain connects TRBV4-1 to TRBJ2-1; maybe TRBD1 (6 bases). The V gene's germline CDR1 is MGHRA and CDR2 YSYEKL. There are 14 residues in the CDR3. V lost 2 bases, J lost 3 bases, and 8 bases lay in between. CDR3 amino acids: CASSQTGNYNEQFF. The CDR3 DNA sequence: TGCGCCAGCAGCCAAACAGGGAACTACAATGAGCAGTTCTTC.

This sequence joins TRBV19 and TRBJ1-5; no reliable D call. The germline CDR1 and CDR2 sequences are LNHDA and SQIVND (reference sequence). V was pared by 3 bases and J by 2 bases, with 11 bases between. The CDR3 runs 15 residues. CDR3 amino acids: CASSIEGSGNQPQHF. The CDR3 DNA reads TGTGCCAGTAGTATTGAGGGCTCGGGCAATCAGCCCCAGCATTTT.

The chain joins TRBV2 to TRBJ2-7, with D uncertain. V was clipped by 5 bases and J by 3 bases, with 17 bases between them. From germline, CDR1 is SNHLY and CDR2 FYNNEI. The CDR3 length is 15 residues. CDR3 amino acids: CASSPDNQPFYEQYF. DNA for the CDR3: TGTGCCAGCAGTCCAGACAACCAACCTTTCTACGAGCAGTACTTC.

The rearrangement links TRBV6-1 to TRBJ1-6; possibly TRBD1 for D (5 bases). The CDR3 contains 14 residues. Between the trimmed V and J ends, which lost 6 bases and 6 bases, there was a span of 12 bases. The V gene's germline CDR1 is MNHNS and CDR2 SASEGT. In DNA, the CDR3 is TGTGCCAGCAGCGCGGGACGGACTAATTCACCCCTCCACTTT. Residues: CASSAGRTNSPLHF.

The sample holds one count of this clone. V and J are TRBV30 and TRBJ1-4; possibly TRBD1 for D (5 bases). The V gene's germline CDR1 is GTSNPN and CDR2 SVGIG (reference sequence). The CDR3 length is 15 residues. V lost 0 bases and J 4 bases, leaving 12 bases between the germline ends. The CDR3 DNA reads as TGTGCCTGGAGTGTAGGGGCAGGGATTAATGAAAAACTGTTTTTT. This gives the protein CAWSVGAGINEKLFF. The variable domain in full, with the rest retrieved from reference TRBV30 and TRBJ1-4, is SQTIHQWPATLVQPVGSPLSLECTVEGTSNPNLYWYRQAAGRGLQLLFYSVGIGQISSEVPQNLSASRPQDRQFILSSKKLLLSDSGFYLCAWSVGAGINEKLFFGSGTQLSVL.

The chain couples TRBV25-1 to TRBJ1-2; maybe TRBD1 (5 bases). Germline CDR1 MGHDK, CDR2 SYGVNS. This CDR3 is built from 13 residues. Trimming took 6 bases from V and 0 from J, leaving 8 bases between them. The CDR3 region has the DNA TGTGCCAGCAGCGAGACAGCTAACTATGGCTACACCTTC. The encoded protein is CASSETANYGYTF.

The V call is TRBV6-5, the J call TRBJ1-5; perhaps TRBD1 as D (6 bases). Trimming removed 6 bases from V and 5 bases from J, with 11 bases in between. Germline CDR1 MNHEY, CDR2 SVGAGI. This CDR3 is built from 13 residues. The CDR3 coding sequence is TGTGCCAGCAGACGAAACAGGGATCAGCCCCAGCATTTT. Translation gives CASRRNRDQPQHF.